One sample yielded the 15 T cell receptor beta chains listed below, sequenced in a study of T cell responses to AZD1222 COVID-19 vaccine. The table came from immunoSEQ multiplex PCR; TCRdb's copy has only in-frame clones and leaves some out. Among about 56,000 clones listed, roughly 88% were seen once. Here the sequenced sample was peripheral blood, taken on day 0 of AZD1222 vaccination. These receptors were collected from an adult in good health.

In this sample, this clone turned up a few times. The chain combines TRBV7-9 with TRBJ2-1; 11 bases map to TRBD1. Germline CDR1 reads SEHNR; CDR2 reads FQNEAQ (reference sequence). Unmatched junction bases numbered 3, after V lost 1 base and J lost 7 bases. This CDR3 has 15 amino acids. The CDR3 coding sequence is TGTGCCAGCAGCTTAGTAGGACAGGGGGCGAATGAGCAGTTCTTC. Protein: CASSLVGQGANEQFF.

This clone was detected only once. The genes are TRBV20-1 and TRBJ1-6; no clear D gene. The germline V gene has CDR1 DFQATT and CDR2 SNEGSKA (reference sequence). The V end lost 3 bases, the J end lost 0 bases, and 12 bases lay between the germline ends. The CDR3 consists of 16 residues. The CDR3 DNA reads as TGCAGTGCTAGTTCCCCTCGGCACTCCTATAATTCACCCCTCCACTTT. It is translated as CSASSPRHSYNSPLHF.

This chain uses TRBV5-1 with TRBJ1-1; 7 positions match TRBD1. The V and J ends lost 3 bases and 0 bases, in that order; junction bases with no gene match: 5. Germline V gene data show CDR1 as SGHRS and CDR2 as YFSETQ. The CDR3 is 15 amino acids. The chain's CDR3 is CASSSGTVMNTEAFF. The DNA of the CDR3 is TGCGCCAGCAGCTCAGGGACAGTCATGAACACTGAAGCTTTCTTT.

The rearrangement joins TRBV7-2 to TRBJ1-5; unclear D gene. The CDR3 runs 16 residues. V shed 1 base and J shed 0 bases, with 10 bases lying between them. CDR1 and CDR2 from the germline V gene are SGHTA and FQGNSA. CDR3 sequence reads: CASSLVPIYSNQPQHF. In DNA, the CDR3 is TGTGCCAGCAGCTTAGTTCCGATCTATAGCAATCAGCCCCAGCATTTT.

The rearrangement joins TRBV3-1 (or the pseudogene TRBV3-2) to TRBJ2-2; D possibly uses TRBD1 or TRBD2 (6 bases each). The CDR3 covers 13 residues. Germline CDR1 and CDR2: LGHDT and YNNKEL (reference sequence). V was clipped by 2 bases and J by 9 bases, with 10 bases between them. CDR3 DNA sequence: TGTGCCAGCAGCCAAATGGGGGGCCGGGAGCTGTTTTTT. Protein sequence: CASSQMGGRELFF.

The gene calls are TRBV11-2 and TRBJ2-3; TRBD2 agrees at 8 bases. V was clipped by 5 bases and J by 8 bases; unmatched bases: 12. Germline V CDR1 and CDR2: SGHAT, FQNNGV. The CDR3 consists of 15 residues. The CDR3 DNA sequence: TGTGCCAGCAGCGACACCGGGACTAGTGGCGGTACGCAGTATTTT. It translates to CASSDTGTSGGTQYF.

The J gene is TRBJ1-5, the V gene TRBV6-4; 10 bases fit TRBD1. The germline V gene encodes CDR1 MRHNA and CDR2 SNTAGT. V trimming: 8 bases; J trimming: 4 bases; junction bases outside the gene matches: 8. The CDR3 is 15 residues long. The CDR3 region is CASWGWTGGNQPQHF. The CDR3 DNA follows: TGTGCCAGCTGGGGGTGGACAGGGGGTAATCAGCCCCAGCATTTT.

The rearrangement joins TRBV24-1 to TRBJ1-2, with D unclear. Looked up from germline, CDR1 is KGHDR and CDR2 is SFDVKD. This CDR3 is 12 amino acids long. V lost 2 bases and J 7 bases, leaving 7 bases between the germline ends. CDR3 amino acids: CATSDSMFGYTF. The CDR3 DNA follows: TGTGCCACCAGTGATTCAATGTTTGGCTACACCTTC.

This chain links TRBV3-1 (or the pseudogene TRBV3-2) with TRBJ2-2, with a weak D call TRBD1 (6 bases). This CDR3 spans 15 amino acids. Germline V CDR1 and CDR2: LGHDT, YNNKEL (reference sequence). V lost 0 bases, J lost 6 bases, and 11 bases lay in between. CDR3 nucleotides: TGTGCCAGCAGCCAAGATTTTTCAGGGGCCGGGGAGCTGTTTTTT. This codes for CASSQDFSGAGELFF.

This sequence joins TRBV3-1 (or the pseudogene TRBV3-2) and TRBJ1-6; D possibly corresponds to TRBD1 (5 bases). CDR3 length equals 14 residues. The V and J ends lost 2 bases and 10 bases respectively, with 12 bases between them. In germline, CDR1 is LGHDT, CDR2 YNNKEL (reference sequence). The CDR3 DNA reads as TGTGCCAGCAGCCAAACGAGGGGCAACTCACCCCTCCACTTT. It is translated as CASSQTRGNSPLHF.

This chain uses TRBV24-1 with TRBJ2-7, with 8 bases matching TRBD1. This CDR3 is 16 amino acids long. After removal of 4 bases from V and 0 bases from J, the junction contained 7 bases not matched to a gene. The germline CDR1 and CDR2 sequences are KGHDR and SFDVKD. The CDR3 sequence: CATSDPPGQASYEQYF. In DNA form, the CDR3 reads TGTGCCACCAGTGACCCGCCGGGACAGGCCTCCTACGAGCAGTACTTC.

The genes are TRBV6-2 or TRBV6-3 and TRBJ1-1; D uncertain. Germline V CDR1 and CDR2: MNHEY, SVGEGT. Between the trimmed V and J ends, which lost 0 bases and 5 bases, there was a span of 10 bases. CDR3 size: 14 residues. The CDR3 coding sequence is TGTGCCAGCAGTTACTCGTCCAGGAGGACTGAAGCTTTCTTT. The encoded protein is CASSYSSRRTEAFF.

The gene calls are TRBV10-3 and TRBJ1-1; D uncertain. V dropped 9 bases and J dropped 1 base, with 9 bases sitting between them. The CDR3 length is 12 residues. The V gene's germline CDR1 is ENHRY and CDR2 SYGVKD. The CDR3 region has the DNA TGTGCCATTGCACTAGGGAACACTGAAGCTTTCTTT. Its protein is CAIALGNTEAFF.

The rearrangement uses TRBV10-2 and TRBJ1-4; D possibly corresponds to TRBD1 (6 bases). This CDR3 contains 14 residues. Per germline, CDR1 WSHSY and CDR2 SAAADI. The V end lost 7 bases, the J end lost 0 bases, and 9 bases lay between the germline ends. CDR3 nucleotide sequence: TGCGCCAGCAATGACAGGCCAACTAATGAAAAACTGTTTTTT. Protein: CASNDRPTNEKLFF.

This clone was observed once. The chain joins TRBV5-1 to TRBJ2-2, with a weak D call TRBD1 (5 bases). The length of the CDR3 is 16 residues. The germline V and J ends were trimmed by 5 bases and 5 bases, with 19 bases remaining between them. Germline V lookup: CDR1 SGHRS, CDR2 YFSETQ. The CDR3 nucleotides are TGCGCCAGCAGTAGGGGAAATCGCCCGGAAACCGGGGAGCTGTTTTTT. It yields the protein CASSRGNRPETGELFF.